One sample yielded the 2 T cell receptor beta chains listed below, sequenced in a study of blood T cell repertoires in COVID-19. Profiled with immunoSEQ multiplex PCR; TCRdb holds only in-frame clones, not every one. The sample lists roughly 120,000 clones; 75% to 95% were seen once. Sequencing was performed on peripheral blood. Every receptor here comes from a human donor with active COVID-19. The donor label of this sample is uncertain.

The chain links TRBV12-3 or TRBV12-4 to TRBJ2-1, with D possibly TRBD1 on 6 matching bases. Trimming took 4 bases from V and 8 from J, leaving 12 bases between them. This CDR3 is built from 13 residues. The CDR3 loop is CASSSGTFHEQFF. Here the CDR3 DNA reads TGTGCCAGCAGTTCCGGGACATTCCATGAGCAGTTCTTC.

This clone was seen only once. The V and J genes are TRBV7-7 and TRBJ2-7; weak D call: TRBD2 (5 bases). V dropped 5 bases and J dropped 3 bases, with 14 bases sitting between them. Germline assignment: CDR1 SSHAT and CDR2 FNYEAQ (reference sequence). The length of the CDR3 is 14 residues. The CDR3 sequence is CASSIEDGNYEQYF. The CDR3 DNA sequence: TGTGCCAGCAGCATAGAAGACGGGAACTACGAGCAGTACTTC.